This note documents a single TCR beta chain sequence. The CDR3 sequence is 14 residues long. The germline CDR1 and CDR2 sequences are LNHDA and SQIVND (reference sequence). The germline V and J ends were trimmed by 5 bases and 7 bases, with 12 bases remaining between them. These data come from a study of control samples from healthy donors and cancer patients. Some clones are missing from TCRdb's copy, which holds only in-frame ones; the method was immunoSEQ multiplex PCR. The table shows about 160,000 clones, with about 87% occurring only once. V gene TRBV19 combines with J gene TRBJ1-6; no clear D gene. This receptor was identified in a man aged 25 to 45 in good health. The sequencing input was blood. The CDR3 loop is CASSPAMSNSPLHF. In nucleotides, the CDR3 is TGTGCCAGTAGTCCCGCGATGAGCAATTCACCCCTCCACTTT.